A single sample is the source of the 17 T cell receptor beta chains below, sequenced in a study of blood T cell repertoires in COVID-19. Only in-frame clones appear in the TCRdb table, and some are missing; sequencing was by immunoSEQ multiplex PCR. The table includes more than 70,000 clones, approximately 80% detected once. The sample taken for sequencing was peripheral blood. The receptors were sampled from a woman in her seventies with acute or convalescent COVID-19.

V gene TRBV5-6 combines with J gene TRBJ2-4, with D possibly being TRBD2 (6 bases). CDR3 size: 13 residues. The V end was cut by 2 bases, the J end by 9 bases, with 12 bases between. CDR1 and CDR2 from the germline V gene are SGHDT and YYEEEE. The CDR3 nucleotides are TGTGCCAGCAGCTTTGGGGACGGGGGCATTCAGTACTTC. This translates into CASSFGDGGIQYF.

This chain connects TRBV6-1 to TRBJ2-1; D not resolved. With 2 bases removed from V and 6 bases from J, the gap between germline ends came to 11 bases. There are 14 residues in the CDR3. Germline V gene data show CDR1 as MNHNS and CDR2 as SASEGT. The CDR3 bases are TGTGCCAGCAGTGAAATCGACTCAAGCAATGAGCAGTTCTTC. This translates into CASSEIDSSNEQFF.

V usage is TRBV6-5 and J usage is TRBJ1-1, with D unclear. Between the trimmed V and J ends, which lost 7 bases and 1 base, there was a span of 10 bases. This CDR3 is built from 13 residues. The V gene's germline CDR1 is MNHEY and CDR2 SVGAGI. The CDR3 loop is CASMRVGNTEAFF. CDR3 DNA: TGTGCCAGCATGAGGGTGGGGAACACTGAAGCTTTCTTT.

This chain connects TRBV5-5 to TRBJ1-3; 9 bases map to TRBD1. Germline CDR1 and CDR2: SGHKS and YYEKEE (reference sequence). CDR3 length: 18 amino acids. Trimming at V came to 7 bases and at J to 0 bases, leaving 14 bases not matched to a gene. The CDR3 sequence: CASGTGLTLRNSGNTIYF. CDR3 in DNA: TGTGCCAGCGGGACAGGGCTAACCCTCCGAAACTCTGGAAACACCATATATTTT.

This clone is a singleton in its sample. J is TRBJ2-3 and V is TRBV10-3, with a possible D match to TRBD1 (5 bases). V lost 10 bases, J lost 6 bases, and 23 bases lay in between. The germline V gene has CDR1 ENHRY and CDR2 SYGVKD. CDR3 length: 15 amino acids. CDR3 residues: CATGSPLTTHDTQYF. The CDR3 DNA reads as TGTGCCACAGGGTCCCCTCTAACGACACACGATACGCAGTATTTT.

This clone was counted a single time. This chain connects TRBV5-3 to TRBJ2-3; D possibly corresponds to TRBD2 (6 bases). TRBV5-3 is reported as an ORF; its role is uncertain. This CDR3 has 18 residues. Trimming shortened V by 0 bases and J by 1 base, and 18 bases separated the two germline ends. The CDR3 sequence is CARSLASLCGTRTDTQYF. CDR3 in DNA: TGTGCCAGAAGCTTGGCCTCCCTTTGCGGGACCCGCACAGATACGCAGTATTTT.

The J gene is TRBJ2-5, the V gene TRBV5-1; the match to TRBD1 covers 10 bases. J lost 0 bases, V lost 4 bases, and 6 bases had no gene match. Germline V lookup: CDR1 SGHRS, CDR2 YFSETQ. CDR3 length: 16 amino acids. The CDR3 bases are TGCGCCAGCAGCCTAGGACAGGGGGGATACCAAGAGACCCAGTACTTC. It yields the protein CASSLGQGGYQETQYF.

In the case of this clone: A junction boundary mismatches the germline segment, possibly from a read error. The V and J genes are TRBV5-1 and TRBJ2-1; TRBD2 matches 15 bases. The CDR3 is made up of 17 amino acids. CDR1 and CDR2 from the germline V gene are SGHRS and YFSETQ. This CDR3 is CASRLEGGLAGGTEQFF. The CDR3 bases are TGCGCCAGCAGGTTGGAGGGCGGACTAGCGGGAGGGACTGAGCAGTTCTTC. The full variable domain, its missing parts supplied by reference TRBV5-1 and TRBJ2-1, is KAGVTQTPRYLIKTRGQQVTLSCSPISGHRSVSWYQQTPGQGLQFLFEYFSETQRNKGNFPGRFSGRQFSNSRSEMNVSTLELGDSALYLCASRLEGGLAGGTEQFFGPGTRLTVL.

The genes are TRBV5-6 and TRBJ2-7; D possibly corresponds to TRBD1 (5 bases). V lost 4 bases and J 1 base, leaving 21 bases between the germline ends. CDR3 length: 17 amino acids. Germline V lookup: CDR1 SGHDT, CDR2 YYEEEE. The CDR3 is CASSLDIGARVSYEQYF. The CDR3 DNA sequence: TGTGCCAGCAGCCTCGACATTGGGGCCAGGGTATCCTACGAGCAGTACTTC.

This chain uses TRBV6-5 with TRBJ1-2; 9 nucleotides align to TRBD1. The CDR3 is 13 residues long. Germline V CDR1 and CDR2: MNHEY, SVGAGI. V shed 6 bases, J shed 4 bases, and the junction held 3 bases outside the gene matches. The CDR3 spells CASRIQGAYGYTF. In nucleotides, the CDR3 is TGTGCCAGCAGAATACAGGGGGCCTATGGCTACACCTTC.

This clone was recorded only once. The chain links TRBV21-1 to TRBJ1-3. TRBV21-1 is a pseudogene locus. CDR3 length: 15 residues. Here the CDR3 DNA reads TGTGGCTCGCCTAGAAGCGAGAGGTATGGAAACACCATATATTTT. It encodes CGSPRSERYGNTIYF.

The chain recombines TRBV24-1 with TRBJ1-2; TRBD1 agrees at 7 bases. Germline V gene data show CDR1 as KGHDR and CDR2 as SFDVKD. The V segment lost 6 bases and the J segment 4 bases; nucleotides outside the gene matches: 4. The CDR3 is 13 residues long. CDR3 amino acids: CATSQTGRYGYTF. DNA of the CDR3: TGTGCCACCAGTCAGACAGGGCGCTATGGCTACACCTTC.

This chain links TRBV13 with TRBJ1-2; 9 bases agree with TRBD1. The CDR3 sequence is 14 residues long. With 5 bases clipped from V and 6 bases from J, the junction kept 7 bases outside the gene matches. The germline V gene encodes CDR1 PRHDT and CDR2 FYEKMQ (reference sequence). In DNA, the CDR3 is TGTGCCAGCAGCATCCGGGACAGGGAGGATGGCTACACCTTC. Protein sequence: CASSIRDREDGYTF. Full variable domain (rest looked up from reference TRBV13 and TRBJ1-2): AAGVIQSPRHLIKEKRETATLKCYPIPRHDTVYWYQQGPGQDPQFLISFYEKMQSDKGSIPDRFSAQQFSDYHSELNMSSLELGDSALYFCASSIRDREDGYTFGSGTRLTVV.

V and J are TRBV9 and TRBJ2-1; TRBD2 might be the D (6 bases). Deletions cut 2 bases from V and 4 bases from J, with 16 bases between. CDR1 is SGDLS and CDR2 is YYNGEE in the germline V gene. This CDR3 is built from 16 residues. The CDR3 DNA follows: TGTGCCAGCAGCGTTAGGAGTAGCGGAGGGTACAATGAGCAGTTCTTC. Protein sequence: CASSVRSSGGYNEQFF.

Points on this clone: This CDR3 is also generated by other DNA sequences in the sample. CDR3 sequence (DNA): TGCGCCAGCAGCCGAGGACAGGGGGGAGAAAAACTGTTTTTT. It encodes CASSRGQGGEKLFF. This chain uses TRBV5-1 with TRBJ1-4; 10 positions match TRBD1. CDR1 and CDR2 (germline): SGHRS, YFSETQ. CDR3 length: 14 residues. Trimming took 4 bases from V and 8 from J; bases not matched to a gene: 5.

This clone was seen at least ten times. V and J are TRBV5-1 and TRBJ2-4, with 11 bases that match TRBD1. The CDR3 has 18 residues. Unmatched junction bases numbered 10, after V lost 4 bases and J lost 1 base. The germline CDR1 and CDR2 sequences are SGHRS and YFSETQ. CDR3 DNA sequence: TGCGCCAGCAGCCTTGGGACAGGGGGATTCGAGGCCAAAAACATTCAGTACTTC. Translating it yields CASSLGTGGFEAKNIQYF.

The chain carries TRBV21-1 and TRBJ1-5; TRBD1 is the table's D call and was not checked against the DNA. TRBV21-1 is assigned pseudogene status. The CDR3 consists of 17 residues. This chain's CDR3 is CASSKVPGHKVHQPQHF. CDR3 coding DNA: TGTGCCAGCAGCAAAGTGCCGGGACATAAAGTCCATCAGCCCCAGCATTTT.